This TCR beta chain was recovered during a study of PD-L1 blockade in urothelial cancer. Produced via immunoSEQ multiplex PCR; TCRdb's table is partial and in-frame only. Seen here are roughly 120,000 clones, approximately 90% observed once, and the top ten hold 3% to 4%. Per germline, CDR1 SGHAT and CDR2 FQNNGV. Trimming pared 5 bases from V and 4 bases from J, leaving 12 bases between. This CDR3 has 14 residues. This sample's time point: peripheral blood 6 weeks after treatment start. This sequence joins TRBV11-2 and TRBJ2-1; D may be TRBD2 (6 bases). The receptor's source is a man in his fifties or sixties with urothelial cancer. The sample consisted of PBMCs, taken around atezolizumab (anti-PD-L1) treatment. CDR3 residues: CASSPGLSYNEQFF. The CDR3 DNA follows: TGTGCCAGCAGCCCCGGACTATCATACAATGAGCAGTTCTTC.